What follows is one T cell receptor (beta chain) and its context. Trimming took 3 bases from V and 5 from J, leaving 10 bases between them. The germline CDR1 and CDR2 sequences are DFQATT and SNEGSKA (reference sequence). This CDR3 contains 13 residues. As to time point: patch test 1, 2 weeks after DPC sensitization. Noted treatment: therapeutic diphenylcyclopropenone sensitization with weekly scalp DPC. Alopecia patients deemed DPC-suitable, aged 18 to 70, excluding pregnancy. This entry is derived from a study of human T cells and chemical hapten exposure. TCRdb independently ran MiXCR on the RACE reads; one entry per CDR3 protein. The table includes 300,000 to 350,000 distinct CDR3 sequences, around 7% detected once.

V usage is TRBV20-1 and J usage is TRBJ1-4; D is uncertain. Sequenced material: whole blood, taken in connection with sensitization to the hapten diphenylcyclopropenone (DPC). The receptor comes from a woman younger than 35 with alopecia areata. Some clones in this sample may be carry-over from other donors' samples. As DNA, the CDR3 is TGCAGTGCTAGGAAGGACGGCAATGAAAAACTGTTTTTT. It codes for CSARKDGNEKLFF.